The clone carrying this TCR beta chain has more than one count but fewer than ten. This entry comes from a study of identical twins. Germline CDR1 reads SGHAT; CDR2 reads FQNNGV. CDR3 length: 18 residues. After removal of 3 bases from V and 5 bases from J, the junction contained 8 bases not matched to a gene. TCRdb recomputed calls from the 5' RACE reads with MiXCR, one row per CDR3 protein. This table has 240,000 or so distinct CDR3 sequences, around 7% appearing once. Another study also made use of these data, one on yellow fever vaccine responses in identical twins.

The sequencing sample was made of memory (CD45RO+) T cells sorted from blood. V gene TRBV11-2 combines with J gene TRBJ2-1; 15 bases are a match to TRBD2. The clonotype comes from a woman younger than 35 in good health. The CDR3 nucleotides are TGTGCCAGCAGCTTCGGGACTAGCGGGAGGCCGGCGGACAATGAGCAGTTCTTC. It translates to CASSFGTSGRPADNEQFF.